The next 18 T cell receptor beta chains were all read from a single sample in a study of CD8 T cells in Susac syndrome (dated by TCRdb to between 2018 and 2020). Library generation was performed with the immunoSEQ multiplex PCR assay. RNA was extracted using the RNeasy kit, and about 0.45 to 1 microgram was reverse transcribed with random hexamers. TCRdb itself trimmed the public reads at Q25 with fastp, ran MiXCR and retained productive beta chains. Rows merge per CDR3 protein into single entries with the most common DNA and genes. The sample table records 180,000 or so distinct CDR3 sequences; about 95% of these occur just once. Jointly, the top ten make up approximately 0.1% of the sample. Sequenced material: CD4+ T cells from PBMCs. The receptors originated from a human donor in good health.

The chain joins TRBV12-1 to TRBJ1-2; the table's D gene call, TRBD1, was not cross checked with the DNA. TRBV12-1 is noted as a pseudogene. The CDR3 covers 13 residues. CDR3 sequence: CASQWDPKRGYTF. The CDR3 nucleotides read TGTGCCAGTCAGTGGGACCCTAAGCGTGGCTACACCTTC.

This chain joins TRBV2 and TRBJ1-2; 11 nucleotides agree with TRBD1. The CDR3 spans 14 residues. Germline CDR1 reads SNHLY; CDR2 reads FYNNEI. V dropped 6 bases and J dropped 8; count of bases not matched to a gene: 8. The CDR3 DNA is TGTGCCAGCAGCGAAAGGACAGGGGGCTTAGGCTACACCTTC. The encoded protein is CASSERTGGLGYTF.

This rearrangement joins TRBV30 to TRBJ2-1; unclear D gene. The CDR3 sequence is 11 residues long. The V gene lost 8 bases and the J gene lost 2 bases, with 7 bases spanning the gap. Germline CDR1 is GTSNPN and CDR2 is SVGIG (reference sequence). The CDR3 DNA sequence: TGTGCCAGTTCTGCCTACAATGAGCAGTTCTTC. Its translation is CASSAYNEQFF. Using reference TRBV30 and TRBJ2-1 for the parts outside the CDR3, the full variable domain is SQTIHQWPATLVQPVGSPLSLECTVEGTSNPNLYWYRQAAGRGLQLLFYSVGIGQISSEVPQNLSASRPQDRQFILSSKKLLLSDSGFYLCASSAYNEQFFGPGTRLTVL.

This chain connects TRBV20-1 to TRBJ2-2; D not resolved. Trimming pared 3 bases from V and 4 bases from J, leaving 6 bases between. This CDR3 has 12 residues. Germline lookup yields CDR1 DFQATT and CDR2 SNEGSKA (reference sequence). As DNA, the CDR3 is TGCAGTGCTAGTCACACCACCGGGGAGCTGTTTTTT. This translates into CSASHTTGELFF.

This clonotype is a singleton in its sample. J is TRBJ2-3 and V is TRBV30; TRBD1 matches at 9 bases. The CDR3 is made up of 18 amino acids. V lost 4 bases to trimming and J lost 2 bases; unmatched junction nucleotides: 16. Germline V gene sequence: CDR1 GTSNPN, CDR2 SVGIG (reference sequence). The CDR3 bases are TGTGCCTGGATCCCCGGGCTGGGGACAGGGATCCTCACAGATACGCAGTATTTT. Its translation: CAWIPGLGTGILTDTQYF.

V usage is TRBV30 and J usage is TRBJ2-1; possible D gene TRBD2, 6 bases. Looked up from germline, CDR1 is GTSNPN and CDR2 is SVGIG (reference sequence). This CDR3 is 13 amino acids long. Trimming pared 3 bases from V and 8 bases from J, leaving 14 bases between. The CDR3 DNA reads TGTGCCTGGAGCCCTCGACTAGGTCATGAGCAGTTCTTC. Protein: CAWSPRLGHEQFF.

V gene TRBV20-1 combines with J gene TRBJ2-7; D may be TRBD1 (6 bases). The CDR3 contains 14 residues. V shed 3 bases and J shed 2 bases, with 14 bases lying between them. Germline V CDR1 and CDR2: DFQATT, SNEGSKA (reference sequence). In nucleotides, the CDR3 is TGCAGTGCTAGGGTCCCCAGGGGCACCTACGAGCAGTACTTC. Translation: CSARVPRGTYEQYF.

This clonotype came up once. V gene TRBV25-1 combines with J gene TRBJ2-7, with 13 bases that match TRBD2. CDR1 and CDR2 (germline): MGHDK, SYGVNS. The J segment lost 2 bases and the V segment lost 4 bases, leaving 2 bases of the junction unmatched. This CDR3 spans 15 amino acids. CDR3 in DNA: TGTGCCAGCAGTGGAACTAGCGGGAGGGCCTACGAGCAGTACTTC. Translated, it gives CASSGTSGRAYEQYF.

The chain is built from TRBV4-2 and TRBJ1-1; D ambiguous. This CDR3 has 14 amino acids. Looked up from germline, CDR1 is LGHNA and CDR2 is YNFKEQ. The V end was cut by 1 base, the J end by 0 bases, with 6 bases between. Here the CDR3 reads CASSQVTVNTEAFF. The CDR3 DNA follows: TGTGCCAGCAGCCAAGTAACAGTGAACACTGAAGCTTTCTTT.

CDR3 nucleotide sequence: TGCGCCAGCAGCCAAGTGAGCAGGGGGGGCAACAATGAGCAGTTCTTC. Protein sequence: CASSQVSRGGNNEQFF. The chain combines TRBV4-3 with TRBJ2-1; D is perhaps TRBD1 or TRBD2 (7 bases each). CDR1 is LGHNA, CDR2 YSLEER, per germline. The CDR3 spans 16 residues. Trimming pared 1 base from V and 5 bases from J, leaving 15 bases between.

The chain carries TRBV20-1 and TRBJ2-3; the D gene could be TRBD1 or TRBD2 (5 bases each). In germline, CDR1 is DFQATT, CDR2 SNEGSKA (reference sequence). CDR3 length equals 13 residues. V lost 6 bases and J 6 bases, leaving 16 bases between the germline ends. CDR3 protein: CSAPQAWGDTQYF. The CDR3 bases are TGCAGTGCGCCCCAAGCCTGGGGGGATACGCAGTATTTT.

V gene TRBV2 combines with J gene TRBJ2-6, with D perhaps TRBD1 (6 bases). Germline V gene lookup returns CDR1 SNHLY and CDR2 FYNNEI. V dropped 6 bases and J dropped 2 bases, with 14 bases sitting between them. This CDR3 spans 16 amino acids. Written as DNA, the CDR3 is TGTGCCAGCAGCTCCCCCCGGACAGCTGGGGCCAACGTCCTGACTTTC. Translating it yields CASSSPRTAGANVLTF. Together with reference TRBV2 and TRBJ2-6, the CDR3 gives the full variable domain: EPEVTQTPSHQVTQMGQEVILRCVPISNHLYFYWYRQILGQKVEFLVSFYNNEISEKSEIFDDQFSVERPDGSNFTLKIRSTKLEDSAMYFCASSSPRTAGANVLTFGAGSRLTVL.

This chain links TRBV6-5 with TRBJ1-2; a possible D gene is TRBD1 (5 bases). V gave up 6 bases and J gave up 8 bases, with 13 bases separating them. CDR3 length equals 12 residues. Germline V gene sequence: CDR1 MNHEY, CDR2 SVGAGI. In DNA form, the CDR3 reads TGTGCCAGCAGGACTCAGGGTAGGGGCTACACCTTC. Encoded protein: CASRTQGRGYTF.

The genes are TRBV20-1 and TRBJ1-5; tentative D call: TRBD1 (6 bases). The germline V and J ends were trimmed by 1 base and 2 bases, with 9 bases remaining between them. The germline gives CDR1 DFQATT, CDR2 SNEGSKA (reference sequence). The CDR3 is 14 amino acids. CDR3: CSARARTGNQPQHF. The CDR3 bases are TGCAGTGCTAGAGCCCGGACAGGCAATCAGCCCCAGCATTTT.

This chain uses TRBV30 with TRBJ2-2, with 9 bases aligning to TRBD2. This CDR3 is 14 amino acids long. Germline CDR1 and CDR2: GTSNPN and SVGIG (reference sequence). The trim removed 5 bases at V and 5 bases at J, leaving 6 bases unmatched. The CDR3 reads CAWRREGITGELFF. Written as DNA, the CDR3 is TGTGCCTGGCGGCGGGAGGGGATAACCGGGGAGCTGTTTTTT.

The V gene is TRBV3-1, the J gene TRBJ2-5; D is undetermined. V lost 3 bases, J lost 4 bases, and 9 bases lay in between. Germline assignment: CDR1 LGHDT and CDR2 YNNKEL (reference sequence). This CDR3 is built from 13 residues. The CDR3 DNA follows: TGTGCCAGCAGCCACCAGACCACAGAGACCCAGTACTTC. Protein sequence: CASSHQTTETQYF.

The CDR3 sequence: CASSSGRGGEKLFF. The DNA of the CDR3 is TGTGCCAGCAGCTCGGGTCGCGGAGGGGAAAAACTGTTTTTT. The chain recombines TRBV7-9 with TRBJ1-4; no firm D call. The CDR3 sequence is 14 residues long. CDR1 is SEHNR, CDR2 FQNEAQ, per germline (reference sequence). V lost 4 bases, J lost 8 bases, and 14 bases lay in between.

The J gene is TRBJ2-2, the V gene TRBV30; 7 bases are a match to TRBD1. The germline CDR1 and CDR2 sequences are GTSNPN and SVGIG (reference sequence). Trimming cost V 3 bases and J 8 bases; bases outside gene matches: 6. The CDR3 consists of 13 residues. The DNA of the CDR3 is TGTGCCTGGAGGCGTACAGGGGTAGGGGAGCTGTTTTTT. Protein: CAWRRTGVGELFF.